This TCR beta chain is drawn from a study of CD4 T cells in relation to SARS-CoV-2 and coronaviruses. Repertoires were generated with immunoSEQ multiplex PCR, while TCRdb's copy carries only in-frame clones and drops some. The table includes 60,000 to 80,000 clones, about nine tenths detected once. Trimming took 8 bases from V and 6 from J; bases not matched to a gene: 16. The CDR3 is 16 amino acids. CDR1 and CDR2 (germline): MDHEN, SYDVKM. Unexposed donor CD4+ T cells date from about 2011-2018, before the COVID-19 pandemic. This clonotype was obtained from a human donor in good health. The sample comprised memory CD4+ T cells from PBMCs. V gene TRBV28 combines with J gene TRBJ1-5; 7 positions match TRBD1. Here the CDR3 reads CASYEGPARGVQPQHF. For the CDR3, the DNA is TGTGCCAGCTACGAAGGCCCTGCCAGGGGGGTTCAGCCCCAGCATTTT.